Presented here are 22 T cell receptor beta chains from one specimen sequenced in a study of STAT5B mutations in CD4+ large granular lymphocyte leukemia. The table came from immunoSEQ multiplex PCR; TCRdb's copy has only in-frame clones and leaves some out. Seen here are thousands of clones, roughly three quarters observed once, and the top ten hold approximately 65%. The specimen sequenced was PBMCs. Receptors originate from a woman between 55 and 75 years old with CD4+ T-cell large granular lymphocyte leukemia.

The chain uses TRBV7-9 and TRBJ2-1; the D is unclear. Trimming stripped 5 bases from V and 4 bases from J, with 9 bases between. This CDR3 has 13 amino acids. Looked up from germline, CDR1 is SEHNR and CDR2 is FQNEAQ (reference sequence). CDR3 in amino acids: CASSLSSYNEQFF. The CDR3 DNA is TGTGCCAGCAGCCTCAGCAGTTACAATGAGCAGTTCTTC.

The chain is built from TRBV5-1 and TRBJ2-7, with no clear D. Trimming took 5 bases from V and 2 from J, leaving 8 bases between them. The CDR3 runs to 12 residues. Looked up from germline, CDR1 is SGHRS and CDR2 is YFSETQ. CDR3 sequence: CASRGGTYEQYF. Written as DNA, the CDR3 is TGCGCCAGCAGGGGCGGAACCTACGAGCAGTACTTC. The complete variable domain, with remaining parts taken from reference TRBV5-1 and TRBJ2-7, reads KAGVTQTPRYLIKTRGQQVTLSCSPISGHRSVSWYQQTPGQGLQFLFEYFSETQRNKGNFPGRFSGRQFSNSRSEMNVSTLELGDSALYLCASRGGTYEQYFGPGTRLTVT.

The V and J genes are TRBV25-1 and TRBJ1-4; D may be TRBD1 (5 bases). Germline V lookup: CDR1 MGHDK, CDR2 SYGVNS. V lost 0 bases and J 5 bases, leaving 16 bases between the germline ends. There are 17 residues in the CDR3. This CDR3 reads CASSEYSPARVNEKLFF. Written as DNA, the CDR3 is TGTGCCAGCAGTGAATACAGCCCTGCCAGGGTCAATGAAAAACTGTTTTTT.

The gene calls are TRBV27 and TRBJ1-5; 9 bases are a match to TRBD1. Germline CDR1 is MNHEY and CDR2 is SMNVEV (reference sequence). The CDR3 is 14 amino acids. Unmatched junction bases numbered 6, after V lost 6 bases and J lost 6 bases. This CDR3 reads CASRPGQGIQPQHF. The CDR3 nucleotides are TGTGCCAGCAGGCCAGGACAGGGGATTCAGCCCCAGCATTTT.

The chain links TRBV19 to TRBJ1-5; TRBD1 is a possible D gene (6 bases). Germline V CDR1 and CDR2: LNHDA, SQIVND (reference sequence). Trimming left V 5 bases short and J 7 bases short, with 18 bases between. The CDR3 contains 15 residues. The CDR3 loop reads CASSWRGQKEQPQHF. In DNA form, the CDR3 reads TGTGCCAGTAGTTGGAGAGGACAGAAAGAACAGCCCCAGCATTTT. Drawing the rest from reference TRBV19 and TRBJ1-5, the complete variable domain is DGGITQSPKYLFRKEGQNVTLSCEQNLNHDAMYWYRQDPGQGLRLIYYSQIVNDFQKGDIAEGYSVSREKKESFPLTVTSAQKNPTAFYLCASSWRGQKEQPQHFGDGTRLSIL.

The chain uses TRBV5-1 and TRBJ2-3; D is undetermined. V lost 1 base, J lost 5 bases, and 5 bases lay in between. The CDR3 totals 12 residues. Germline V gene sequence: CDR1 SGHRS, CDR2 YFSETQ. The CDR3 loop reads CASSLIEDTQYF. The DNA of the CDR3 is TGCGCCAGCAGCTTGATTGAAGATACGCAGTATTTT.

The chain is built from TRBV9 and TRBJ2-7; possibly TRBD2 for D (5 bases). The V gene's germline CDR1 is SGDLS and CDR2 YYNGEE. V dropped 0 bases and J dropped 4 bases, with 5 bases sitting between them. The CDR3 consists of 12 residues. CDR3 residues: CASSVGGYEQYF. CDR3 nucleotide sequence: TGTGCCAGCAGCGTAGGAGGGTACGAGCAGTACTTC.

The gene calls are TRBV19 and TRBJ1-5; D is uncertain. V was cut by 3 bases and J by 5 bases, with 11 bases left in between. The length of the CDR3 is 14 residues. The germline CDR1 and CDR2 sequences are LNHDA and SQIVND (reference sequence). CDR3 region: CASSIGVGDQPQHF. CDR3 sequence (DNA): TGTGCCAGTAGTATCGGGGTAGGAGATCAGCCCCAGCATTTT.

The rearrangement links TRBV5-8 to TRBJ2-1; either TRBD1 or TRBD2 may supply D (5 bases each). The V end was cut by 3 bases, the J end by 10 bases, with 14 bases between. Germline CDR1 SGHTS, CDR2 YDEGEE. The CDR3 extends over 13 amino acids. CDR3 sequence (DNA): TGTGCCAGCAGCTCGACGGGGCTTTTCGAGCAGTTCTTC. Translating gives CASSSTGLFEQFF.

The V gene is TRBV16, the J gene TRBJ1-3; D remains unclear. The CDR3 loop spans 16 amino acids. The germline CDR1 and CDR2 sequences are KGHSY and FQNENV. Trimming stripped 0 bases from V and 0 bases from J, with 9 bases between. CDR3 sequence (DNA): TGTGCCAGCAGCCAATCGCGCCGTATCTCTGGAAACACCATATATTTT. Protein sequence: CASSQSRRISGNTIYF.

J is TRBJ2-7 and V is TRBV5-6, with 8 bases aligning to TRBD1. Germline lookup yields CDR1 SGHDT and CDR2 YYEEEE. This CDR3 has 14 residues. The trim removed 0 bases at V and 2 bases at J, leaving 1 base unmatched. The CDR3 DNA reads as TGTGCCAGCAGCTTGGGGACAGGGACCTACGAGCAGTACTTC. Amino acid sequence: CASSLGTGTYEQYF. Combining the CDR3 with reference TRBV5-6 and TRBJ2-7 gives the whole variable domain DAGVTQSPTHLIKTRGQQVTLRCSPKSGHDTVSWYQQALGQGPQFIFQYYEEEERQRGNFPDRFSGHQFPNYSSELNVNALLLGDSALYLCASSLGTGTYEQYFGPGTRLTVT.

About this clone itself: Because the CDR3's place on the DNA is in doubt, the DNA is left out and the CDR3 is given as listed by TCRdb. The V and J genes are TRBV7-9 and TRBJ1-2; TRBD1 is the table's D call, not checked against the DNA. Germline V lookup: CDR1 SEHNR, CDR2 FQNEAQ (reference sequence). With termini counted, the CDR3 has 12 amino acids. CDR3 protein: CASSLLWGQGTF.

The count of this clone is one. The chain employs TRBV29-1 and TRBJ1-3; D might be TRBD1 (6 bases). The V gene lost 3 bases and the J gene lost 2 bases, with 14 bases spanning the gap. The CDR3 is 15 amino acids. CDR1 and CDR2 from the germline V gene are SQVTM and ANQGSEA. CDR3 bases: TGCAGCGTTGAGGTCAGGGGCTGGCCTGGAAACACCATATATTTT. Protein product: CSVEVRGWPGNTIYF. The whole variable domain, remainder taken from reference TRBV29-1 and TRBJ1-3, is SAVISQKPSRDICQRGTSLTIQCQVDSQVTMMFWYRQQPGQSLTLIATANQGSEATYESGFVIDKFPISRPNLTFSTLTVSNMSPEDSSIYLCSVEVRGWPGNTIYFGEGSWLTVV.

This chain joins TRBV7-2 and TRBJ1-5; D uncertain. Germline assignment: CDR1 SGHTA and CDR2 FQGNSA. V was cut by 2 bases and J by 0 bases, with 11 bases left in between. This CDR3 region has 16 residues. This chain's CDR3 is CASSLSVVYSNQPQHF. For the CDR3, the DNA is TGTGCCAGCAGCTTATCTGTTGTCTATAGCAATCAGCCCCAGCATTTT.

This chain joins TRBV7-2 and TRBJ2-6, with unresolved D. The germline V gene encodes CDR1 SGHTA and CDR2 FQGNSA. The germline V and J ends were trimmed by 2 bases and 0 bases, with 2 bases remaining between them. The length of the CDR3 is 14 residues. CDR3 in amino acids: CASSLNSGANVLTF. CDR3 coding DNA: TGTGCCAGCAGCTTAAACTCTGGGGCCAACGTCCTGACTTTC.

V gene TRBV27 combines with J gene TRBJ1-6; D uncertain. Germline lookup yields CDR1 MNHEY and CDR2 SMNVEV (reference sequence). The ends were cut back, 8 bases at V and 4 bases at J, with 9 bases in the middle. The CDR3 spans 13 residues. CDR3 in DNA: TGTGCCAGCGGATCCCATTATAATTCACCCCTCCACTTT. Protein sequence: CASGSHYNSPLHF.

J is TRBJ2-7 and V is TRBV5-1; D ambiguous. Trimming left V 0 bases short and J 3 bases short, with 10 bases between. CDR3 length: 14 residues. The germline CDR1 and CDR2 sequences are SGHRS and YFSETQ. CDR3 coding DNA: TGCGCCAGCAGCTTGGATGGTGGGTTCTACGAGCAGTACTTC. This codes for CASSLDGGFYEQYF.

This chain links TRBV9 with TRBJ2-7; either TRBD1 or TRBD2 may supply D (5 bases each). Germline-derived CDR1 and CDR2 are SGDLS and YYNGEE. This CDR3 comprises 14 residues. V lost 3 bases to trimming and J lost 2 bases, with 12 bases between them. The CDR3: CASSARDGTYEQYF. The CDR3 bases are TGTGCCAGCAGCGCCCGGGACGGAACCTACGAGCAGTACTTC.

The J gene is TRBJ2-7, the V gene TRBV28, with 9 bases fitting TRBD1. Germline V lookup: CDR1 MDHEN, CDR2 SYDVKM. V gave up 6 bases and J gave up 2 bases; unmatched junction bases: 5. The CDR3 is 14 residues long. The CDR3 reads CASRLGQGPYEQYF. As DNA, the CDR3 is TGTGCCAGCAGATTGGGACAGGGCCCCTACGAGCAGTACTTC.

This clone was counted once. The J gene is TRBJ2-7, the V gene TRBV11-3; D possibly corresponds to TRBD1 (5 bases). This CDR3 has 13 residues. Germline V gives CDR1 SGHNT, CDR2 YENEEA. V was clipped by 5 bases and J by 0 bases, with 8 bases between them. The CDR3 spells CASSPDSSYEQYF. As DNA, the CDR3 is TGTGCCAGCAGCCCCGACAGCTCCTACGAGCAGTACTTC.

This clone was counted a single time. V and J are TRBV7-9 and TRBJ1-3; no clear D. CDR1 and CDR2 (germline): SEHNR, FQNEAQ (reference sequence). The CDR3 spans 14 residues. V was pared by 6 bases and J by 0 bases, with 9 bases between. The CDR3 DNA follows: TGTGCCAGCAGGGACGGGTCCTCTGGAAACACCATATATTTT. Translating it yields CASRDGSSGNTIYF. The full variable domain, its missing parts supplied by reference TRBV7-9 and TRBJ1-3, is DTGVSQNPRHKITKRGQNVTFRCDPISEHNRLYWYRQTLGQGPEFLTYFQNEAQLEKSRLLSDRFSAERPKGSFSTLEIQRTEQGDSAMYLCASRDGSSGNTIYFGEGSWLTVV.

This clone came up once. J is TRBJ1-2 and V is TRBV18; no firm D call. The CDR3 extends over 13 amino acids. Per germline, CDR1 KGHSH and CDR2 LQKENI. V lost 3 bases and J 2 bases, leaving 7 bases between the germline ends. CDR3 region: CASSPDGNYGYTF. The CDR3 DNA sequence: TGTGCCAGCTCACCTGACGGCAACTATGGCTACACCTTC.